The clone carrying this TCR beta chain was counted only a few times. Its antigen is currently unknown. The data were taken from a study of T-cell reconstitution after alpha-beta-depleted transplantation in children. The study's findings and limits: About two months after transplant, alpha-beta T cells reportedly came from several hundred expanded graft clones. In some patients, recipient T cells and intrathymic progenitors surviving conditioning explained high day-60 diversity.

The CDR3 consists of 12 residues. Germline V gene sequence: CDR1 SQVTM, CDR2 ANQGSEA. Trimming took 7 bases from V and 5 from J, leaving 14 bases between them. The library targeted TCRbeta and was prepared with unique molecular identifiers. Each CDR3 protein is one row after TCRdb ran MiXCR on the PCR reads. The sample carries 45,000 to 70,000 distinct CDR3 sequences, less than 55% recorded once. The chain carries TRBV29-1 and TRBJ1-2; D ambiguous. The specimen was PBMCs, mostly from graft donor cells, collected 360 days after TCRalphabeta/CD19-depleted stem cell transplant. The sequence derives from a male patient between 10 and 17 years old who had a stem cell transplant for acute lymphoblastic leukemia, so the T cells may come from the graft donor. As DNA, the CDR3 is TGCAGCGCCCCTGGCGGACTTTATGGCTACACCTTC. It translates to CSAPGGLYGYTF.